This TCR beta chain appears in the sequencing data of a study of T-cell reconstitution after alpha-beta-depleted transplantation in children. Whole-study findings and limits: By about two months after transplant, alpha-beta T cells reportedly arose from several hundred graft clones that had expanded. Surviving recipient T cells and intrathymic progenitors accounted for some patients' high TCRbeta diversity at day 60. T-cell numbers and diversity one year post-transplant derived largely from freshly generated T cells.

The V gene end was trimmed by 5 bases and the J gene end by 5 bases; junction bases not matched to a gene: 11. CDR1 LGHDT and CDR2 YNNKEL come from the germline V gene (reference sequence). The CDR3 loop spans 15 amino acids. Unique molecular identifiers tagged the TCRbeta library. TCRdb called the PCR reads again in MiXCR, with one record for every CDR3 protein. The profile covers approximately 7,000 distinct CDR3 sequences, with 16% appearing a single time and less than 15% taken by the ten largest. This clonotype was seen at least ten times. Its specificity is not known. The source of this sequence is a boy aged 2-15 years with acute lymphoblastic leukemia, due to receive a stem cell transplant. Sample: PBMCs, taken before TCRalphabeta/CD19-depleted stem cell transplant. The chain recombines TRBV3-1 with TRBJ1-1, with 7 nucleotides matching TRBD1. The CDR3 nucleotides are TGTGCCAGCAGCGGAGGGGAGGGGGCAAGGACTGAAGCTTTCTTT. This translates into CASSGGEGARTEAFF.